The 3 T cell receptor beta chains in this list originate from one sample, sequenced in a study of blood T cell repertoires in COVID-19. TCRdb's table, derived via immunoSEQ multiplex PCR, lists solely in-frame clones and lacks some. Counted here are 190,000 or so clones, 75% to 90% occurring once; the ten biggest clones make up about 19%. Sequences were obtained from PBMCs or T cells enriched from blood (not recorded which). Receptors originate from a man between 35 and 55 years old who had recovered from COVID-19.

The rearrangement joins TRBV28 to TRBJ1-5, with TRBD1 matching over 7 bases. CDR3 length: 14 amino acids. In germline, CDR1 is MDHEN, CDR2 SYDVKM. The trim removed 6 bases at V and 0 bases at J, leaving 2 bases unmatched. The CDR3 DNA reads TGTGCCAGCAGAAACAGGGGTAGCAATCAGCCCCAGCATTTT. Protein sequence: CASRNRGSNQPQHF.

V usage is TRBV6-5 and J usage is TRBJ1-1; D is ambiguous. Germline V gene sequence: CDR1 MNHEY, CDR2 SVGAGI. There are 14 residues in the CDR3. Trimming shortened V by 6 bases and J by 0 bases, and 11 bases separated the two germline ends. The CDR3 bases are TGTGCCAGCAGCCCAGGAAGGCTGAACACTGAAGCTTTCTTT. It is translated as CASSPGRLNTEAFF.

The CDR3 sequence is CASSLGQTFLDEQYF. DNA of the CDR3: TGTGCCAGCAGCTTGGGACAGACTTTCTTGGACGAGCAGTACTTC. V gene TRBV5-4 combines with J gene TRBJ2-7, with a weak D call TRBD1 (5 bases). The V gene's germline CDR1 is SGHNT and CDR2 YYREEE (reference sequence). This CDR3 region has 15 residues. V shed 0 bases and J shed 5 bases, with 15 bases lying between them.